A selection of T cell receptor beta chains follows, all from one sample in a study of OX40 agonist ivuxolimab in advanced cancers. The assay was immunoSEQ multiplex PCR, and TCRdb's table has in-frame clones only and misses some. The table records roughly 21,000 clones, 88% of them present only once. The sequencing here drew on CD4+ or CD8+ T cells sorted from blood, taken in a trial of the OX40 agonist ivuxolimab. The receptors were sampled from an adult with an advanced solid tumor such as melanoma, head and neck, liver or kidney cancer. CDR3s include the opening cysteine and the closing phenylalanine or tryptophan. A D gene is named only where the DNA matches it firmly. Clone size is given for some rows only: seen once, a few or many times, or a class if the clone is expanded.

d_call	clone_size	j_call	v_call	cdr3_aa	cdr3_nt
.	once	TRBJ2-7	TRBV18	CASSPLSGGLPLPYEQYF	TGTGCCAGCTCACCTTTAAGTGGGGGACTGCCCCTTCCCTACGAGCAGTACTTC
.	.	TRBJ1-2	TRBV4-1	CASSQGQGGFGYTF	TGCGCCAGCAGCCAGGGTCAAGGGGGGTTTGGCTACACCTTC
TRBD1	.	TRBJ1-6	TRBV19	CASRDRGNSPLHF	TGTGCCAGCCGGGACAGGGGTAATTCACCCCTCCACTTT
TRBD2	.	TRBJ2-7	TRBV9	CASSVDQAGGYEQYF	TGTGCCAGCAGCGTAGACCAGGCGGGGGGTTACGAGCAGTACTTC
.	.	TRBJ2-1	TRBV10-2	CASSESNTKNEQFF	TGCGCCAGCAGTGAGTCGAATACTAAAAATGAGCAGTTCTTC
TRBD1	.	TRBJ1-3	TRBV5-3	CARSAHRGSGNTIYF	TGTGCCAGAAGCGCCCACAGGGGCTCTGGAAACACCATATATTTT
.	.	TRBJ2-2	TRBV7-9	CASSIRTGELFF	TGTGCCAGCAGCATCAGAACCGGGGAGCTGTTTTTT
.	.	TRBJ2-7	TRBV27	CASSPLMEGGPYEQYF	TGTGCCAGCAGTCCCCTGATGGAGGGGGGCCCCTACGAGCAATACTTC
TRBD2	.	TRBJ2-7	TRBV10-2	CASSDGAGGLSHEQYF	TGCGCCAGCAGTGATGGAGCGGGGGGGTTGTCCCACGAGCAGTACTTC
.	few	TRBJ2-7	TRBV14	CASSQDLGQGSNEQYF	TGTGCCAGCAGCCAAGATTTGGGGCAGGGTAGTAACGAGCAGTACTTC
.	.	TRBJ1-1	TRBV2	CASRGKTGAFF	TGTGCCAGCAGGGGCAAGACCGGAGCTTTCTTT
TRBD1	.	TRBJ2-3	TRBV5-6	CASSWGTASTDTQYF	TGTGCCAGCAGCTGGGGGACAGCTAGCACAGATACGCAGTATTTT
.	.	TRBJ2-3	TRBV7-8	CASSVPGPWTDTQYF	TGTGCCAGCAGCGTTCCGGGACCCTGGACCGATACGCAGTATTTT
.	.	TRBJ1-2	TRBV5-1	CASSGGQYGYTF	TGCGCCAGCAGCGGCGGACAATATGGCTACACCTTC
.	.	TRBJ2-1	TRBV28	CASNLIGGEQFF	TGTGCCAGCAATTTAATAGGCGGTGAGCAGTTCTTC
.	few	TRBJ1-2	TRBV4-2	CASSQGNYGYTF	TGTGCCAGCAGCCAGGGAAACTATGGCTACACCTTC
TRBD2	.	TRBJ2-7	TRBV5-1	CASSFGWLAGGTRQYF	TGCGCCAGCAGCTTCGGTTGGTTGGCGGGGGGGACTCGGCAGTACTTC
.	.	TRBJ2-7	TRBV9	CASSVAQGYEQYF	TGTGCCAGCAGCGTAGCTCAGGGCTACGAGCAGTACTTC
.	.	TRBJ1-5	TRBV2	CASSEATGRGQPQHF	TGTGCCAGCAGTGAAGCGACGGGTCGGGGTCAGCCCCAGCATTTT
TRBD1	.	TRBJ1-5	TRBV7-9	CASSSSTGADQPQHF	TGTGCCAGCAGCTCGTCAACAGGGGCGGATCAGCCCCAGCATTTT
TRBD1	.	TRBJ2-6	TRBV27	CATMGQAFSGANVLTF	TGTGCCACCATGGGACAGGCTTTCTCTGGGGCCAACGTCCTGACTTTC
.	.	TRBJ1-2	TRBV12-5	CASGRTPTEANYGYTF	TGTGCTAGTGGCAGAACTCCGACGGAAGCTAACTATGGCTACACCTTC
.	.	TRBJ2-2	TRBV6-1	CASSEKGRGKLTGELFF	TGTGCCAGCAGTGAAAAAGGCAGGGGCAAGTTGACCGGGGAGCTGTTTTTT
TRBD1	.	TRBJ1-2	TRBV23-1	CASSPRTGESYGYTF	TGCGCCAGCAGTCCTAGGACAGGGGAGTCGTATGGCTACACCTTC
.	once	TRBJ2-3	TRBV19	CASSILGFPTDTQYF	TGTGCCAGTAGTATTCTGGGCTTTCCCACAGATACGCAGTATTTT
.	.	TRBJ2-3	TRBV7-9	CASSLYQKDTQYF	TGTGCCAGCAGCTTATACCAGAAGGATACGCAGTATTTT
.	.	TRBJ1-5	TRBV4-1	CASSHQPQHF	TGCGCCAGCAGCCATCAGCCCCAGCATTTT
.	once	TRBJ1-6	TRBV19	CATPLAPLHF	TGTGCCACCCCCCTTGCACCCCTCCACTTT
.	.	TRBJ1-2	TRBV14	CASSQVVGGDSYGYTF	TGTGCCAGCAGCCAAGTTGTCGGGGGCGACTCCTATGGCTACACCTTC
TRBD1	.	TRBJ1-1	TRBV4-1	CASSLDRGNTEAFF	TGCGCCAGCAGCCTGGACAGGGGGAACACTGAAGCTTTCTTT
TRBD1	.	TRBJ1-1	TRBV15	CATSRDLAGGDTEAFF	TGTGCCACCAGCAGAGATCTCGCAGGGGGTGACACTGAAGCTTTCTTT
.	.	TRBJ1-2	TRBV2	CASRGAEGYGYTF	TGTGCCAGCAGAGGCGCGGAGGGCTATGGCTACACCTTC
.	.	TRBJ2-1	TRBV2	CASSARAYNEQFF	TGTGCCAGCAGTGCGAGAGCCTACAATGAGCAGTTCTTC